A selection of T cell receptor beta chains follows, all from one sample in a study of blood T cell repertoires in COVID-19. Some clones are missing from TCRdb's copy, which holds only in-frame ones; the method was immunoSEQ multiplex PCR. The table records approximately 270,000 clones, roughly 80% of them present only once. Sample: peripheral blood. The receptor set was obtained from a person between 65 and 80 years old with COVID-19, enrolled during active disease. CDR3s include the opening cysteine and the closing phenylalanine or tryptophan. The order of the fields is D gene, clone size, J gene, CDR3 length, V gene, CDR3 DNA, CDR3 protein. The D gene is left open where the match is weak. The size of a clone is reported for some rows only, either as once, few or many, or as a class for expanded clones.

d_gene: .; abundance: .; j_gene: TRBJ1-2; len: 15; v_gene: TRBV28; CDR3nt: TGTGCCAGCAGTTTATTCTCCTCGGGTTCCTATGGCTACACCTTC; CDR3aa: CASSLFSSGSYGYTF
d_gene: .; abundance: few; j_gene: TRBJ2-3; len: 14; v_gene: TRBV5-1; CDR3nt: TGCGCCAGCGGGCCGACAGGTTTCACAGATACGCAGTATTTT; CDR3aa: CASGPTGFTDTQYF
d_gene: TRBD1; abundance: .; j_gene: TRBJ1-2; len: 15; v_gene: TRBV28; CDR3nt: TGTGCCAGCAGTTTAGGAGGACAGGGCAGTTGGGGCTACACCTTC; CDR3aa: CASSLGGQGSWGYTF
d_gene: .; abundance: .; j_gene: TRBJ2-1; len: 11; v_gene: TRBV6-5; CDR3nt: TGTGCCAGTAGACGGGGAAATGAGCAGTTCTTC; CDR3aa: CASRRGNEQFF
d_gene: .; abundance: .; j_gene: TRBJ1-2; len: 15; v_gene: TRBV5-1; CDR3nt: TGCGCCAGCAGTTCCCCCCGGGGAGGGAGCTATGGCTACACCTTC; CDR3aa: CASSSPRGGSYGYTF
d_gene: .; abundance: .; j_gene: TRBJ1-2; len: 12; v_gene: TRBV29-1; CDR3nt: TGCAGCGTTGGCGCAGGGCCTTATGGCTACACCTTC; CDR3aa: CSVGAGPYGYTF
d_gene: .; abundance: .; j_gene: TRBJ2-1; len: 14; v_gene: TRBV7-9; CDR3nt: TGTGCCAGCAGCTTAGGTCGGGGGGCGGGAGAGCAGTTCTTC; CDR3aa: CASSLGRGAGEQFF
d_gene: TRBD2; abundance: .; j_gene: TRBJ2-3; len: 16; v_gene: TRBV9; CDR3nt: TGTGCCAGCAGCGCGGGACTAGCGGGAGGTTCAGATACGCAGTATTTT; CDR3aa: CASSAGLAGGSDTQYF
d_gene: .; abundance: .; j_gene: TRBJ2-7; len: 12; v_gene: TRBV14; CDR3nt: TGTGCCAGCAGCCTTTCAGGGGTAGAGCAGTACTTC; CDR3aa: CASSLSGVEQYF
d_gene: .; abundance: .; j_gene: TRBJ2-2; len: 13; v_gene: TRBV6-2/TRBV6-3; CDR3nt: TGTGCCAGCAGTCCGGTCGGGACCGGGGAGCTGTTTTTT; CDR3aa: CASSPVGTGELFF
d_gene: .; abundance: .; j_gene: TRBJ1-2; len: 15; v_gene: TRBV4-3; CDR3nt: TGCGCCAGCAGCCAAGTCGGGGTTATTAACTATGGCTACACCTTC; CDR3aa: CASSQVGVINYGYTF
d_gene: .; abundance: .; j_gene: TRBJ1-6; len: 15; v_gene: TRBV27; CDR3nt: TGTGCCAGCACCGGGAGGACGGGACTTCTATCACCCCTCCACTTT; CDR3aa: CASTGRTGLLSPLHF
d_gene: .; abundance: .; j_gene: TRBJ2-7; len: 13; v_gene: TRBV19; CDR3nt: TGTGCCAGTAGTTTACCGGGGACCTACGAGCAGTACTTC; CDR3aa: CASSLPGTYEQYF
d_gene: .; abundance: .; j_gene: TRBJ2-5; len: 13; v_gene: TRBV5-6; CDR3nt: TGTGCCAGCAGCTTCGGGACAACGGAGACCCAGTACTTC; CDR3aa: CASSFGTTETQYF
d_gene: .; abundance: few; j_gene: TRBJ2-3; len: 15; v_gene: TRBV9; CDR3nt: TGTGCCAGCTCTCCAAGGCGGCAAAGCACAGATACGCAGTATTTT; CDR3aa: CASSPRRQSTDTQYF
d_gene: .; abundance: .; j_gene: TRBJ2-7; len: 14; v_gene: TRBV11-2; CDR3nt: TGTGCCAGCAGCCCTGGCGGGGTTTCATGGGAGCAGTACTTC; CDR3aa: CASSPGGVSWEQYF
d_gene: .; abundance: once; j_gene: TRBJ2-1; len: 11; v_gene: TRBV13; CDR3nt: TGTGCCAGCAGACTATACAATGAGCAGTTCTTC; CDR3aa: CASRLYNEQFF